The 9 T cell receptor beta chains reported below all come from one sample, sequenced in a study of cytomegalovirus exposure and HLA in healthy donors. TCRdb's table, derived via immunoSEQ multiplex PCR, lists solely in-frame clones and lacks some. The table includes roughly 330,000 clones, around 87% detected once. The specimen sequenced was PBMCs. The receptors shown here come from a woman aged 25 to 39 in good health and CMV-seropositive.

In regard to this clone: The identical CDR3 is also encoded by other nucleotide sequences in the sample. V usage is TRBV7-8 and J usage is TRBJ1-2; D gene ambiguous. The CDR3 loop spans 14 amino acids. Trimming shortened V by 0 bases and J by 1 base, and 6 bases separated the two germline ends. CDR1 SGHVS and CDR2 FQNEAQ come from the germline V gene. For the CDR3, the DNA is TGTGCCAGCAGCTTAGCTGGGAGTAACTATGGCTACACCTTC. Protein product: CASSLAGSNYGYTF.

This clone came up once. The V gene is TRBV7-9, the J gene TRBJ2-5; no clear D gene. This CDR3 is 13 amino acids long. Germline values: CDR1 SEHNR, CDR2 FQNEAQ (reference sequence). Trimming took off 2 bases at V and 2 bases at J, with 6 bases between the two ends. CDR3 DNA: TGTGCCAGCAGCTTAAGTAAACAAGAGACCCAGTACTTC. Translation: CASSLSKQETQYF.

J is TRBJ2-7 and V is TRBV7-2; D is undetermined. The CDR3 covers 14 residues. Germline CDR1 is SGHTA and CDR2 is FQGNSA. The V and J ends lost 3 bases and 3 bases respectively, with 12 bases between them. In DNA, the CDR3 is TGTGCCAGCAGCTTGGGCCATGGGATCTACGAGCAGTACTTC. Its protein is CASSLGHGIYEQYF.

The chain carries TRBV30 and TRBJ2-2; D remains unclear. This CDR3 comprises 13 residues. CDR1 and CDR2 from the germline V gene are GTSNPN and SVGIG (reference sequence). V was shortened by 0 bases and J by 6 bases, with 8 bases between the two germline ends. The CDR3 region is CAWSVKVSGELFF. CDR3 bases: TGTGCCTGGAGTGTAAAAGTGTCCGGGGAGCTGTTTTTT.

V and J are TRBV6-6 and TRBJ2-1; 8 positions match TRBD2. The ends lost 8 bases at V and 5 bases at J; junction bases unmatched: 5. The CDR3 is 13 residues long. Germline V gene data show CDR1 as MNHNY and CDR2 as SVGAGI (reference sequence). The CDR3 loop is CASYTSGNNEQFF. CDR3 coding DNA: TGTGCCAGCTATACTAGCGGTAACAATGAGCAGTTCTTC.

The chain couples TRBV6-5 to TRBJ1-2; 8 bases are a match to TRBD1. V shed 8 bases and J 8 bases; nucleotides not matched to a gene: 13. The CDR3 has 14 amino acids. Germline CDR1 and CDR2: MNHEY and SVGAGI. The CDR3 DNA sequence: TGTGCCAGCGTCAATAGACGACAGGGGAACGGCTACACCTTC. Protein product: CASVNRRQGNGYTF.

This clone was picked up one time. V and J are TRBV30 and TRBJ1-5; D remains ambiguous. V gave up 0 bases and J gave up 5 bases, with 14 bases separating them. The CDR3 covers 15 residues. Germline values: CDR1 GTSNPN, CDR2 SVGIG (reference sequence). Here the CDR3 reads CAWSVGGPFHQPQHF. The CDR3 bases are TGTGCCTGGAGTGTAGGTGGTCCTTTCCATCAGCCCCAGCATTTT.

This sequence joins TRBV11-3 and TRBJ2-1, with D possibly TRBD1 on 6 matching bases. Germline lookup yields CDR1 SGHNT and CDR2 YENEEA. The V and J ends lost 1 base and 2 bases respectively, with 24 bases between them. The CDR3 is 20 residues long. The CDR3 sequence: CASSLVGPGWGPPAYNEQFF. Written as DNA, the CDR3 is TGTGCCAGCAGCTTAGTCGGCCCCGGGTGGGGGCCTCCCGCCTACAATGAGCAGTTCTTC.

V and J are TRBV27 and TRBJ2-7; D may be TRBD2 (6 bases). Trimming pared 3 bases from V and 9 bases from J, leaving 15 bases between. The CDR3 has 13 amino acids. Germline V gene data show CDR1 as MNHEY and CDR2 as SMNVEV (reference sequence). CDR3 protein: CASSLSGLGVQYF. For the CDR3, the DNA is TGTGCCAGCAGTTTGAGCGGGCTCGGGGTGCAGTACTTC.